These 25 T cell receptor beta chains came from one sample sequenced in a study of cytomegalovirus exposure and HLA in healthy donors. The PCR contained 60 Vbeta and 13 Jbeta primers. The repertoire was sequenced with immunoSEQ multiplex PCR; TCRdb's copy has only in-frame clones and lacks some. The sample includes more than 90,000 clones, around three quarters of them seen just once. The sequencing input was PBMCs. The receptors stem from a woman aged 18-30 years in good health and CMV-seropositive.

The CDR3 here is CSVHRYSYNEQFF. CDR3 DNA sequence: TGCAGCGTTCATCGGTATTCCTACAATGAGCAGTTCTTC. The gene calls are TRBV29-1 and TRBJ2-1; D ambiguous. V lost 5 bases, J lost 1 base, and 9 bases lay in between. Germline CDR1 is SQVTM and CDR2 is ANQGSEA. CDR3 length: 13 amino acids.

Only a few counts were recorded for this clone. The gene calls are TRBV6-1 and TRBJ1-1, with a tentative D call TRBD1 (5 bases). V gave up 6 bases and J gave up 4 bases, with 15 bases separating them. CDR1 is MNHNS and CDR2 is SASEGT in the germline V gene. The length of the CDR3 is 14 residues. This CDR3 is CASRARVGVTEAFF. DNA of the CDR3: TGTGCCAGCAGGGCCAGGGTAGGGGTCACTGAAGCTTTCTTT.

Note on this clone: An end of the junction differs from the germline gene, which may be a read error. The V and J genes are TRBV30 and TRBJ2-5; D possibly matches TRBD1 or TRBD2 (5 bases each). CDR3 length: 13 amino acids. Germline-derived CDR1 and CDR2 are GTSNPN and SVGIG (reference sequence). The CDR3 coding sequence is TGTGACTGGACATCAATAGCGTGGGAGACCCAGTACTTC. It codes for CDWTSIAWETQYF.

This clone came up once. The rearrangement joins TRBV19 to TRBJ1-4; 7 bases line up with TRBD1. Germline CDR1 is LNHDA and CDR2 is SQIVND (reference sequence). V was pared by 6 bases and J by 3 bases, with 4 bases of the junction left unmatched. The length of the CDR3 is 14 residues. The DNA for the CDR3 is TGTGCCAGTAGACAGGGACAGTCTAATGAAAAACTGTTTTTT. Amino acids: CASRQGQSNEKLFF.

The V gene is TRBV19, the J gene TRBJ1-4; D is ambiguous. The CDR3 is 12 residues long. Germline CDR1 and CDR2: LNHDA and SQIVND (reference sequence). Trimming took 7 bases from V and 3 from J, leaving 6 bases between them. The CDR3, as DNA: TGTGCCAGTAACGTAGCTAATGAAAAACTGTTTTTT. The encoded protein is CASNVANEKLFF. The variable domain in full, with the rest retrieved from reference TRBV19 and TRBJ1-4, is DGGITQSPKYLFRKEGQNVTLSCEQNLNHDAMYWYRQDPGQGLRLIYYSQIVNDFQKGDIAEGYSVSREKKESFPLTVTSAQKNPTAFYLCASNVANEKLFFGSGTQLSVL.

This clone has only one observation. The rearrangement uses TRBV19 and TRBJ1-2; 9 positions agree with TRBD1. V was pared by 5 bases and J by 2 bases, with 3 bases of the junction left unmatched. This CDR3 contains 14 residues. Germline CDR1 is LNHDA and CDR2 is SQIVND (reference sequence). In DNA form, the CDR3 reads TGTGCCAGTAGTCTTGACAGGGGGAACTATGGCTACACCTTC. Residues: CASSLDRGNYGYTF.

To note about this clone: The CDR3 does not end in the conserved phenylalanine or tryptophan, so this is likely a read error. The DNA is omitted, as the CDR3 cannot be located on it reliably, and the CDR3 follows TCRdb's listing. The chain joins TRBV12-5 to TRBJ1-2; the DNA was not used to check the table's D call, TRBD1. The CDR3 adds up to 9 amino acids, both ends counted. Germline CDR1 LGHNT, CDR2 FRNRAP. This CDR3 is CASGLGQVG.

This clone was seen more than once but under ten times. At one end, the junction sequence differs from germline, possibly due to a read error. This chain uses TRBV10-3 with TRBJ2-7; 11 bases are shared with TRBD1. The CDR3 has 15 amino acids. The V gene's germline CDR1 is ENHRY and CDR2 SYGVKD. The CDR3 loop is CAIRGDRGIFSEQSF. CDR3 sequence (DNA): TGTGCCATCAGGGGGGACAGGGGGATTTTTAGCGAGCAGTCCTTC.

The rearrangement uses TRBV5-1 and TRBJ2-7; 15 bases fit TRBD2. V was pared by 0 bases and J by 4 bases, with 2 bases of the junction left unmatched. The germline V gene has CDR1 SGHRS and CDR2 YFSETQ. The CDR3 sequence is 16 residues long. The CDR3 is CASSLVGTSGRYEQYF. DNA for the CDR3: TGCGCCAGCAGCTTGGTGGGGACTAGCGGGAGGTACGAGCAGTACTTC.

The sample holds one count of this clone. This chain connects TRBV7-2 to TRBJ2-5; 9 bases map to TRBD2. Germline trimming cut 5 bases from V and 6 bases from J; bases unmatched to any gene: 13. The CDR3 length is 16 residues. The germline CDR1 and CDR2 sequences are SGHTA and FQGNSA. The CDR3, as DNA: TGTGCCAGCAGCCCCTCCGCCTCTAGCGGGAAAAAGACCCAGTACTTC. Translated, it gives CASSPSASSGKKTQYF.

This clone has more than one count but fewer than ten. J is TRBJ1-2 and V is TRBV5-1; TRBD1 matches 7 bases. The CDR3 consists of 14 residues. J gave up 6 bases and V 3 bases, and 8 bases lay outside the gene matches. CDR1 SGHRS and CDR2 YFSETQ come from the germline V gene. In nucleotides, the CDR3 is TGCGCCAGCAGCTGGCGAACAGGGGCCGATGGCTACACCTTC. Encoded protein: CASSWRTGADGYTF.

The chain combines TRBV9 with TRBJ1-2; 8 positions match TRBD1. V dropped 2 bases and J dropped 6; count of bases not matched to a gene: 18. The CDR3 consists of 18 residues. CDR1 and CDR2 (germline): SGDLS, YYNGEE. For the CDR3, the DNA is TGTGCCAGCAGCGTGAGAGGGAGACAGGGGAATAAAATCCATGGCTACACCTTC. Protein product: CASSVRGRQGNKIHGYTF. Using reference TRBV9 and TRBJ1-2 for the parts outside the CDR3, the full variable domain is DSGVTQTPKHLITATGQRVTLRCSPRSGDLSVYWYQQSLDQGLQFLIQYYNGEERAKGNILERFSAQQFPDLHSELNLSSLELGDSALYFCASSVRGRQGNKIHGYTFGSGTRLTVV.

The rearrangement uses TRBV5-1 and TRBJ2-7; 7 positions match TRBD1. The V gene's germline CDR1 is SGHRS and CDR2 YFSETQ. The CDR3 runs to 17 residues. Trimming cost V 4 bases and J 2 bases; bases outside gene matches: 15. The CDR3 bases are TGCGCCAGCAGCGCGGAAATTGGGACAGCGGACCCCTACGAGCAGTACTTC. Its translation: CASSAEIGTADPYEQYF. Full variable domain (outside the CDR3, taken from reference TRBV5-1 and TRBJ2-7): KAGVTQTPRYLIKTRGQQVTLSCSPISGHRSVSWYQQTPGQGLQFLFEYFSETQRNKGNFPGRFSGRQFSNSRSEMNVSTLELGDSALYLCASSAEIGTADPYEQYFGPGTRLTVT.

This clone was seen a few times. The rearrangement links TRBV7-8 to TRBJ2-1, with 13 positions matching TRBD2. This CDR3 comprises 16 residues. Germline-derived CDR1 and CDR2 are SGHVS and FQNEAQ. V shed 5 bases and J 2 bases; nucleotides not matched to a gene: 3. The CDR3 loop reads CASSPGTSGTYNEQFF. Here the CDR3 DNA reads TGTGCCAGCAGCCCGGGGACTAGCGGGACCTACAATGAGCAGTTCTTC.

This rearrangement joins TRBV18 to TRBJ2-7; no firm D call. Between the trimmed V and J ends, which lost 4 bases and 4 bases, there was a span of 8 bases. This CDR3 has 12 residues. Germline assignment: CDR1 KGHSH and CDR2 LQKENI. The CDR3 sequence is CASSQQQYEQYF. The CDR3 nucleotides read TGTGCCAGCTCACAACAGCAATACGAGCAGTACTTC. Supplemented by reference TRBV18 and TRBJ2-7, the full variable domain reads NAGVMQNPRHLVRRRGQEARLRCSPMKGHSHVYWYRQLPEEGLKFMVYLQKENIIDESGMPKERFSAEFPKEGPSILRIQQVVRGDSAAYFCASSQQQYEQYFGPGTRLTVT.

This clone turned up a few times. This rearrangement joins TRBV13 to TRBJ2-7, with D perhaps TRBD2 (6 bases). CDR1 PRHDT and CDR2 FYEKMQ come from the germline V gene (reference sequence). V was clipped by 2 bases and J by 6 bases, with 17 bases between them. The CDR3 covers 15 residues. As DNA, the CDR3 is TGTGCCAGCAGCTTAAACGGCCAGGGAGGCGTCGAGCAGTACTTC. The encoded protein is CASSLNGQGGVEQYF.

The chain carries TRBV6-5 and TRBJ1-6; D remains unclear. Trimming shortened V by 5 bases and J by 4 bases, and 6 bases separated the two germline ends. The germline gives CDR1 MNHEY, CDR2 SVGAGI. This CDR3 region has 13 residues. The CDR3 sequence: CASSGRYNSPLHF. Written as DNA, the CDR3 is TGTGCCAGCAGTGGCAGGTATAATTCACCCCTCCACTTT.

This clone was seen more than once but under ten times. The V gene is TRBV10-3, the J gene TRBJ2-7; D is unresolved. The CDR3 totals 13 residues. Trimming left V 0 bases short and J 3 bases short, with 6 bases between. CDR1 is ENHRY and CDR2 is SYGVKD in the germline V gene. The chain's CDR3 is CAISESGGYEQYF. In nucleotides, the CDR3 is TGTGCCATCAGTGAGTCCGGTGGCTACGAGCAGTACTTC.

In its sample, this clone was seen a few times. The chain uses TRBV7-3 and TRBJ2-2, with a tentative D call TRBD2 (5 bases). Between the trimmed V and J ends, which lost 0 bases and 1 base, there was a span of 9 bases. CDR1 is SGHTA and CDR2 is FQGTGA in the germline V gene. The CDR3 length is 16 residues. The CDR3 sequence: CASSLTGSENTGELFF. The CDR3 DNA sequence: TGTGCCAGCAGCTTAACTGGGAGCGAGAACACCGGGGAGCTGTTTTTT. Looking up the rest from reference TRBV7-3 and TRBJ2-2 gives the full variable domain: GAGVSQTPSNKVTEKGKYVELRCDPISGHTALYWYRQSLGQGPEFLIYFQGTGAADDSGLPNDRFFAVRPEGSVSTLKIQRTERGDSAVYLCASSLTGSENTGELFFGEGSRLTVL.

The V and J genes are TRBV28 and TRBJ2-3; no definite D call. The CDR3 covers 14 residues. V lost 3 bases and J 2 bases, leaving 9 bases between the germline ends. Germline CDR1 reads MDHEN; CDR2 reads SYDVKM. The DNA for the CDR3 is TGTGCCAGCAGTTTGGAGTCCTTCACAGATACGCAGTATTTT. This gives the protein CASSLESFTDTQYF.

This clone has a handful of counts. The chain combines TRBV6-5 with TRBJ2-3, with D possibly TRBD2 on 5 matching bases. With 0 bases removed from V and 5 bases from J, the gap between germline ends came to 9 bases. This CDR3 is built from 14 residues. Looked up from germline, CDR1 is MNHEY and CDR2 is SVGAGI. DNA of the CDR3: TGTGCCAGCAGTTACTCGCCGGGGAGAGATACGCAGTATTTT. It specifies CASSYSPGRDTQYF.

This clone was counted a few times. This rearrangement joins TRBV5-4 to TRBJ2-2; no definite D call. Per germline, CDR1 SGHNT and CDR2 YYREEE (reference sequence). Trimming cost V 4 bases and J 6 bases, with 16 bases left between them. The CDR3 is 15 residues long. CDR3 sequence (DNA): TGTGCCAGCAGCAACCTGACTGTTAACGCCGGGGAGCTGTTTTTT. Protein product: CASSNLTVNAGELFF.

The rearrangement joins TRBV30 to TRBJ1-2; 9 bases are a match to TRBD1. J was trimmed by 7 bases and V by 2 bases; bases with no gene match: 11. This CDR3 is 15 amino acids long. The germline V gene encodes CDR1 GTSNPN and CDR2 SVGIG (reference sequence). In DNA, the CDR3 is TGTGCCTGGAGTTTCTCGGGACAGGGACTCCCTGGCTACACCTTC. As protein: CAWSFSGQGLPGYTF.

The V gene is TRBV7-2, the J gene TRBJ2-1; D gene unclear. Trimming took off 5 bases at V and 2 bases at J, with 7 bases between the two ends. Germline CDR1 SGHTA, CDR2 FQGNSA. This CDR3 has 13 residues. The CDR3 nucleotides are TGTGCCAGCAGCACCAACACCTACAATGAGCAGTTCTTC. It encodes CASSTNTYNEQFF.

This chain uses TRBV7-9 with TRBJ2-7; D gene unclear. Germline V CDR1 and CDR2: SEHNR, FQNEAQ (reference sequence). The CDR3 contains 11 residues. V was cut by 4 bases and J by 9 bases, with 10 bases left in between. CDR3 nucleotide sequence: TGTGCCAGCAGCTCGGGTTTCAGGCAGTACTTC. Its translation: CASSSGFRQYF. The whole variable domain, remainder taken from reference TRBV7-9 and TRBJ2-7, is DTGVSQNPRHKITKRGQNVTFRCDPISEHNRLYWYRQTLGQGPEFLTYFQNEAQLEKSRLLSDRFSAERPKGSFSTLEIQRTEQGDSAMYLCASSSGFRQYFGPGTRLTVT.